The rows below give T cell receptor beta chains drawn from one sample of a study of PD-1 blockade in classical Hodgkin lymphoma. Data came from immunoSEQ multiplex PCR; TCRdb stores just in-frame clones and leaves some out. The sample lists over 60,000 clones, 75% to 95% occurring once. The material was peripheral blood mononuclear cells (PBMCs), obtained before the fourth cycle of nivolumab. The receptors stem from a human donor with classical Hodgkin lymphoma. CDR3s include the opening cysteine and the closing phenylalanine or tryptophan.

v_call: TRBV10-2
j_call: TRBJ2-7
cdr3_aa: CASSETVGLGSYEQYF

v_call: TRBV13
j_call: TRBJ2-7
cdr3_aa: CASRSTGYEQYF

v_call: TRBV14
j_call: TRBJ2-2
cdr3_aa: CASSHQQGWTGELFF

v_call: TRBV5-3
j_call: TRBJ1-6
cdr3_aa: CARSLRFSRAASPLHF

v_call: TRBV27
j_call: TRBJ2-3
cdr3_aa: CASSFGEKQYF

v_call: TRBV5-4
j_call: TRBJ2-1
cdr3_aa: CASADRDLPNEQFF

v_call: TRBV7-9
j_call: TRBJ1-5
cdr3_aa: CASRPDRVDQPQHF

v_call: TRBV19
j_call: TRBJ2-2
cdr3_aa: CASSRRGAGGELFF

v_call: TRBV28
j_call: TRBJ1-1
cdr3_aa: CASSLLGDTEAFF

v_call: TRBV5-1
j_call: TRBJ1-4
cdr3_aa: CASSSQGLNEKLFF

v_call: TRBV27
j_call: TRBJ2-2
cdr3_aa: CASSFSRAGTGELFF

v_call: TRBV7-8
j_call: TRBJ2-7
cdr3_aa: CASSPTPGTRDHEQYF

v_call: TRBV6-4
j_call: TRBJ2-7
cdr3_aa: CASSDHRQGRYEQYF

v_call: TRBV5-6
j_call: TRBJ2-5
cdr3_aa: CASRGLAGERETQYF

v_call: TRBV5-5
j_call: TRBJ2-1
cdr3_aa: CASSSPRQAGPYNEQFF

v_call: TRBV7-8
j_call: TRBJ2-3
cdr3_aa: CASSSERGLASTDTQYF

v_call: TRBV18
j_call: TRBJ2-1
cdr3_aa: CASSPGTGSGNEQFF

v_call: TRBV4-1
j_call: TRBJ1-1
cdr3_aa: CASSQGPEAFF

v_call: TRBV7-2
j_call: TRBJ2-7
cdr3_aa: CASSLDLGILYEQYF

v_call: TRBV5-8
j_call: TRBJ2-7
cdr3_aa: CASSAYEQYF

v_call: TRBV6-6
j_call: TRBJ2-3
cdr3_aa: CASSPITDTQYF

v_call: TRBV7-9
j_call: TRBJ1-5
cdr3_aa: CASSFKGGSNQPQHF

v_call: TRBV19
j_call: TRBJ2-3
cdr3_aa: CASSTLAGGITDTQYF

v_call: TRBV9
j_call: TRBJ2-1
cdr3_aa: CASSVATGYNEQFF

v_call: TRBV25-1
j_call: TRBJ2-7
cdr3_aa: CASSQWGDWQYF

v_call: TRBV11-2
j_call: TRBJ1-1
cdr3_aa: CASSPSTGLNTEAFF

v_call: TRBV6-6
j_call: TRBJ2-7
cdr3_aa: CASSLGSSYEQYF

v_call: TRBV6-1
j_call: TRBJ2-7
cdr3_aa: CASSEMIGGYSYEQYF

v_call: TRBV14
j_call: TRBJ2-7
cdr3_aa: CASSPRLARTSTYFHEQYF

v_call: TRBV4-1
j_call: TRBJ1-1
cdr3_aa: CASSQRLSNAGVTEAFF

v_call: TRBV7-2
j_call: TRBJ1-2
cdr3_aa: CASSKRDPSLYGYTF

v_call: TRBV5-4
j_call: TRBJ2-5
cdr3_aa: CASTEGAGEETQYF

v_call: TRBV4-1
j_call: TRBJ1-4
cdr3_aa: CASRQMDRKNEKLFF

v_call: TRBV2
j_call: TRBJ1-2
cdr3_aa: CAIPAGIYGYTF

v_call: TRBV27
j_call: TRBJ2-3
cdr3_aa: CASSLSSTDTQYF

v_call: TRBV7-9
j_call: TRBJ2-1
cdr3_aa: CASSLRAGGLNEQFF

v_call: TRBV6-5
j_call: TRBJ1-4
cdr3_aa: CASSYSGQGIGKLFF

v_call: TRBV5-6
j_call: TRBJ2-5
cdr3_aa: CASSLAVGGAQTQYF

v_call: TRBV2
j_call: TRBJ2-2
cdr3_aa: CATQGLMNTGELFF

v_call: TRBV5-1
j_call: TRBJ2-3
cdr3_aa: CASSQRGPTDTQYF

v_call: TRBV5-6
j_call: TRBJ2-5
cdr3_aa: CASSLSVQPHQETQYF

v_call: TRBV28
j_call: TRBJ1-1
cdr3_aa: CASSLDVTFKNTEAFF

v_call: TRBV9
j_call: TRBJ2-3
cdr3_aa: CASSVAGQGGDTQYF

v_call: TRBV6-4
j_call: TRBJ1-6
cdr3_aa: CASSEAPSFGSPLHF

v_call: TRBV5-1
j_call: TRBJ2-7
cdr3_aa: CASSLAGASGNYEQYF

v_call: TRBV6-6
j_call: TRBJ2-3
cdr3_aa: CASGDFGAEADTQYF

v_call: TRBV11-3
j_call: TRBJ1-1
cdr3_aa: CASSLGLDTEAFF

v_call: TRBV15
j_call: TRBJ1-1
cdr3_aa: CATSKVGTEAFF

v_call: TRBV6-5
j_call: TRBJ2-5
cdr3_aa: CASSYAGRGQETQYF

v_call: TRBV5-1
j_call: TRBJ2-6
cdr3_aa: CASSLDSTPSGANVLTF

v_call: TRBV14
j_call: TRBJ2-2
cdr3_aa: CASSQFNTGELFF

v_call: TRBV9
j_call: TRBJ2-1
cdr3_aa: CASSKGGAPNEQFF

v_call: TRBV12-5
j_call: TRBJ1-6
cdr3_aa: CASGSLGGGNSPLHF

v_call: TRBV11-3
j_call: TRBJ2-1
cdr3_aa: CASSLAGDNEQFF